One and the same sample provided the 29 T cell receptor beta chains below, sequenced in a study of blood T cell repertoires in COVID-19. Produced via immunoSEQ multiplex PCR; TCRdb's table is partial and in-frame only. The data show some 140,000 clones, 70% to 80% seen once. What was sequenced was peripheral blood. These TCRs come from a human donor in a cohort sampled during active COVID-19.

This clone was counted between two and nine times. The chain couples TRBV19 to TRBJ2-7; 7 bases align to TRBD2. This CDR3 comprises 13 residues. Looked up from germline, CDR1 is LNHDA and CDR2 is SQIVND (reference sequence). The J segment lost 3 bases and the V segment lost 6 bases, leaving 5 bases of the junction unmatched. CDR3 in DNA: TGTGCCAGTAGACCCGGGGGGAGCTACGAGCAGTACTTC. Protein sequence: CASRPGGSYEQYF.

This CDR3 reads CATSGGGDEAFF. The CDR3 DNA reads TGTGCCACCAGTGGAGGGGGCGATGAAGCTTTCTTT. The rearrangement joins TRBV24-1 to TRBJ1-1; 7 bases are a match to TRBD1. CDR1 is KGHDR, CDR2 SFDVKD, per germline. The CDR3 extends over 12 amino acids. V lost 5 bases, J lost 7 bases, and 3 bases stayed unmatched.

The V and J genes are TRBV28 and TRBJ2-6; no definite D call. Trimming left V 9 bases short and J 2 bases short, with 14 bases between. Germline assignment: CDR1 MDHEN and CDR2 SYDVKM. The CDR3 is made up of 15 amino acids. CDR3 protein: CASTALPTGANVLTF. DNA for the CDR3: TGTGCCAGTACAGCCTTACCCACTGGGGCCAACGTCCTGACTTTC.

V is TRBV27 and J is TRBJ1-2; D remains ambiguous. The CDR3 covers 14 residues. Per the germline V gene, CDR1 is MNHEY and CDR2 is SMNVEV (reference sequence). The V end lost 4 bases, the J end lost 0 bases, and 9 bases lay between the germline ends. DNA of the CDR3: TGTGCCAGCAGTTCAGACTCGACTAACTATGGCTACACCTTC. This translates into CASSSDSTNYGYTF.

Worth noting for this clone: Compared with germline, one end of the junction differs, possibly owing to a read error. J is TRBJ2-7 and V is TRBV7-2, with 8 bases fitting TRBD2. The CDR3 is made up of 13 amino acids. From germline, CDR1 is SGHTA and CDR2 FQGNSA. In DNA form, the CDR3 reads TGTGCCAGCAGCTTTAGCGGGGCGCCTCTCAAGGACTTC. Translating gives CASSFSGAPLKDF.

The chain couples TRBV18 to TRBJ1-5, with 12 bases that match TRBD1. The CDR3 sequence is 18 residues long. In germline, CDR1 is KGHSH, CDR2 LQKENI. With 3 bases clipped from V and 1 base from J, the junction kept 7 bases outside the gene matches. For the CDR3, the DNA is TGTGCCAGCTCACCGGATCCGGGACAGGGGGCGAGCAATCAGCCCCAGCATTTT. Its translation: CASSPDPGQGASNQPQHF.

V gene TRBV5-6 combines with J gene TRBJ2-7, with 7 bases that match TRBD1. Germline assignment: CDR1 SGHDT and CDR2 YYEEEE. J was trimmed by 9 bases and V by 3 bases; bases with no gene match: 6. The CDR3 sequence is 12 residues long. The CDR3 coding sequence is TGTGCCAGCAGCTCTAGACAGGGTGGGCAGTACTTC. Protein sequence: CASSSRQGGQYF.

DNA of the CDR3: TGTGCCAGCAGCTTCTCCGCCAATTGGGTGGAGGGCTACACCTTC. It translates to CASSFSANWVEGYTF. The V call is TRBV5-5, the J call TRBJ1-2; D unresolved. Germline loops: CDR1 SGHKS, CDR2 YYEKEE (reference sequence). V was clipped by 2 bases and J by 8 bases, with 19 bases between them. CDR3 length equals 15 residues.

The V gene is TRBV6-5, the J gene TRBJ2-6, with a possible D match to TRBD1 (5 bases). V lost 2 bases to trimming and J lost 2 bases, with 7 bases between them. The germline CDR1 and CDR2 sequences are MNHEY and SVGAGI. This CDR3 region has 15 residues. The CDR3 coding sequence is TGTGCCAGCAGTTACGGGGCAGCTGGGGCCAACGTCCTGACTTTC. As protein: CASSYGAAGANVLTF.

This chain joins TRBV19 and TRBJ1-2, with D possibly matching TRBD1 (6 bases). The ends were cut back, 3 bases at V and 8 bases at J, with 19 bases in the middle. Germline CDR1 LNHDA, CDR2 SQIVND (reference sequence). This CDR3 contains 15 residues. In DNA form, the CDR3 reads TGTGCCAGTAGTATCGAAGGCAGGGGAGTTGGCGGCTACACCTTC. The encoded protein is CASSIEGRGVGGYTF.

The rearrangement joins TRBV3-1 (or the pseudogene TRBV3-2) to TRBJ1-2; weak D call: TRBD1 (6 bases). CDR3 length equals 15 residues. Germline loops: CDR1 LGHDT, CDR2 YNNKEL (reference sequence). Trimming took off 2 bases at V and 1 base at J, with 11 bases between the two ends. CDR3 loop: CASSQRTANNYGYTF. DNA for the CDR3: TGTGCCAGCAGCCAAAGGACAGCGAATAACTATGGCTACACCTTC.

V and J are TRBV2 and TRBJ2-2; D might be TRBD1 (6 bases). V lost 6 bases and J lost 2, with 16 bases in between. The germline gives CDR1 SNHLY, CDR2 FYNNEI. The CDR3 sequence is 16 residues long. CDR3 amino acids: CASSPLWTANTGELFF. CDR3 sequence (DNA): TGTGCCAGCAGCCCTCTCTGGACAGCAAACACCGGGGAGCTGTTTTTT.

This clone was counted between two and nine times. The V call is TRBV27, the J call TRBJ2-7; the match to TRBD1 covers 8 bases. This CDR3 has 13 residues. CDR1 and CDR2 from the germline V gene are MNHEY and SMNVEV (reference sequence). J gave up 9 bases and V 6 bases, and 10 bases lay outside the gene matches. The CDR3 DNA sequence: TGTGCCAGCAGCGGGACAGGCGCTACGAGGCAGTACTTC. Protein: CASSGTGATRQYF.

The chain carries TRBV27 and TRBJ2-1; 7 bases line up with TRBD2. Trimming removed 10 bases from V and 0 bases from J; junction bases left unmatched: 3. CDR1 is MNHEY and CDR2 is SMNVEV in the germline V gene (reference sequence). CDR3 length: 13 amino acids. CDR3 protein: CAILADSYNEQFF. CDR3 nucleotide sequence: TGTGCCATCCTAGCGGACTCCTACAATGAGCAGTTCTTC.

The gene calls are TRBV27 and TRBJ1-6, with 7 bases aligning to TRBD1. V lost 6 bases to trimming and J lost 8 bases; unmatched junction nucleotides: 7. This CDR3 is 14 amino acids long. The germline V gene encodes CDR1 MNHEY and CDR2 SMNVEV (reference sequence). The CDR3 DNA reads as TGTGCCAGCAGATTAGGGACAGACTATTCACCCCTCCACTTT. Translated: CASRLGTDYSPLHF.

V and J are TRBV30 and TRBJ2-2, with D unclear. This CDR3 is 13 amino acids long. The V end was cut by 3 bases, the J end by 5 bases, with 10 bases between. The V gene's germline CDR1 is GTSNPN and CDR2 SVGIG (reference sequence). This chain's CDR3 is CAWRPIQTGELFF. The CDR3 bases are TGTGCCTGGAGACCCATCCAGACCGGGGAGCTGTTTTTT. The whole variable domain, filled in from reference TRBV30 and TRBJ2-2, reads SQTIHQWPATLVQPVGSPLSLECTVEGTSNPNLYWYRQAAGRGLQLLFYSVGIGQISSEVPQNLSASRPQDRQFILSSKKLLLSDSGFYLCAWRPIQTGELFFGEGSRLTVL.

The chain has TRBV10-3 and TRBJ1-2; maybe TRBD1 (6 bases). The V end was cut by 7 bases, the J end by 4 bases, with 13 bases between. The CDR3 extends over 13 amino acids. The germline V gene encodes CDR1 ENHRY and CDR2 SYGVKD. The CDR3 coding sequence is TGTGCCATCAAAGAGGACAGCTCCTATGGCTACACCTTC. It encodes CAIKEDSSYGYTF.

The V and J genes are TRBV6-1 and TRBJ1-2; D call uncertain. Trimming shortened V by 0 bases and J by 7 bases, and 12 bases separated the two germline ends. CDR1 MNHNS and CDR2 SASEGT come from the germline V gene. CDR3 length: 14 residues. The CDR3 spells CASSEAVRSGGYTF. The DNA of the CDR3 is TGTGCCAGCAGTGAAGCGGTGAGGTCGGGTGGCTACACCTTC.

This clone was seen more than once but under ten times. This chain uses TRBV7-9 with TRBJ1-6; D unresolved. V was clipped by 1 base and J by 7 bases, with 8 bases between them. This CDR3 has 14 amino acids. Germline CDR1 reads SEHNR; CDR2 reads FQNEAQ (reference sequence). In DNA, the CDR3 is TGTGCCAGCAGCTTAGACAGCAAGAATTCACCCCTCCACTTT. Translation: CASSLDSKNSPLHF.

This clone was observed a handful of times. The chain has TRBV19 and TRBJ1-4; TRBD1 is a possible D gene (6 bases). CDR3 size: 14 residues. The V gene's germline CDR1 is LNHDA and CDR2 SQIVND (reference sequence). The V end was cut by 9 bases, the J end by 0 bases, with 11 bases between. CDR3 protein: CASSSGATNEKLFF. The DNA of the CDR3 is TGTGCCAGCTCTTCAGGGGCAACTAATGAAAAACTGTTTTTT.

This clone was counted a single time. The CDR3 here is CASTPVLIPGTGGLSGANVLTF. CDR3 nucleotide sequence: TGTGCCAGCACCCCCGTCCTTATTCCCGGGACAGGGGGACTCTCTGGGGCCAACGTCCTGACTTTC. The chain recombines TRBV7-9 with TRBJ2-6; 11 bases match TRBD1. CDR3 length: 22 amino acids. V gave up 7 bases and J gave up 0 bases; unmatched junction bases: 20. CDR1 and CDR2 from the germline V gene are SEHNR and FQNEAQ (reference sequence).

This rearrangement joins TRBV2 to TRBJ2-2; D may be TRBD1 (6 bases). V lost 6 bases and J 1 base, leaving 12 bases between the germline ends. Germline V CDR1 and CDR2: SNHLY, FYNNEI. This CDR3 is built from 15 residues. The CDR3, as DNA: TGTGCCAGCAGACAGGGATCCAGGAACACCGGGGAGCTGTTTTTT. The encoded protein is CASRQGSRNTGELFF.

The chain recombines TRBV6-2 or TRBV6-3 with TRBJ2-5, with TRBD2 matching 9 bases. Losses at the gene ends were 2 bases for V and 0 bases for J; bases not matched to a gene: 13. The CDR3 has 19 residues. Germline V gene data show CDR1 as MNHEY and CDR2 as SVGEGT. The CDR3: CASSYSEVIAGANQETQYF. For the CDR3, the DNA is TGTGCCAGCAGTTACAGTGAGGTGATAGCGGGGGCCAACCAAGAGACCCAGTACTTC.

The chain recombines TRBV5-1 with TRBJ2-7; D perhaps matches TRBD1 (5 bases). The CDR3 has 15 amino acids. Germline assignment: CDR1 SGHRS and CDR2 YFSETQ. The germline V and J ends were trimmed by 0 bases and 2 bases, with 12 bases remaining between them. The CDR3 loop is CASSLEGQGPYEQYF. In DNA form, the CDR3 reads TGCGCCAGCAGCTTGGAGGGCCAGGGTCCCTACGAGCAGTACTTC. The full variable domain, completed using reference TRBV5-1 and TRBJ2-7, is KAGVTQTPRYLIKTRGQQVTLSCSPISGHRSVSWYQQTPGQGLQFLFEYFSETQRNKGNFPGRFSGRQFSNSRSEMNVSTLELGDSALYLCASSLEGQGPYEQYFGPGTRLTVT.

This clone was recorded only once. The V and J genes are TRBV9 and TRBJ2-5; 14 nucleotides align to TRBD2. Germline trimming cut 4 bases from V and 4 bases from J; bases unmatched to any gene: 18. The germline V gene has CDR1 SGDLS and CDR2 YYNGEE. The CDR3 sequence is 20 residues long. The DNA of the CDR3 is TGTGCCAGCAGCCAATTGCCTGGGACTAGCGGGGGACCAGGGGGAGAGACCCAGTACTTC. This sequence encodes CASSQLPGTSGGPGGETQYF.

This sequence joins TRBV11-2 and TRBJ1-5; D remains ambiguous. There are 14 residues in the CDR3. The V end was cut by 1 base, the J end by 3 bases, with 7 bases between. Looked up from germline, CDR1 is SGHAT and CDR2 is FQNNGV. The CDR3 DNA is TGTGCCAGCAGCTTAGTTGGCTCCAATCAGCCCCAGCATTTT. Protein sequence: CASSLVGSNQPQHF. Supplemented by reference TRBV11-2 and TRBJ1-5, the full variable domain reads EAGVAQSPRYKIIEKRQSVAFWCNPISGHATLYWYQQILGQGPKLLIQFQNNGVVDDSQLPKDRFSAERLKGVDSTLKIQPAKLEDSAVYLCASSLVGSNQPQHFGDGTRLSIL.

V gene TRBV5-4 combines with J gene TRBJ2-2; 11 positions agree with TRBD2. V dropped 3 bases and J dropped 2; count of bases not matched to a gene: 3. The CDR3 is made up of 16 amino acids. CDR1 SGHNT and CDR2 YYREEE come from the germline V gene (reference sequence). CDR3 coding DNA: TGTGCCAGCAGCTCTACTAGCGGGGGTAACACCGGGGAGCTGTTTTTT. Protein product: CASSSTSGGNTGELFF.

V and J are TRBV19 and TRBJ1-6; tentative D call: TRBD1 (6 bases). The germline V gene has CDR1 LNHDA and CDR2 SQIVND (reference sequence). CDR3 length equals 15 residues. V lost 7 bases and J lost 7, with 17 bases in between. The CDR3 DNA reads TGTGCCAGTACTATCTTAGGGGGTCGGAATTCACCCCTCCACTTT. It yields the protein CASTILGGRNSPLHF.

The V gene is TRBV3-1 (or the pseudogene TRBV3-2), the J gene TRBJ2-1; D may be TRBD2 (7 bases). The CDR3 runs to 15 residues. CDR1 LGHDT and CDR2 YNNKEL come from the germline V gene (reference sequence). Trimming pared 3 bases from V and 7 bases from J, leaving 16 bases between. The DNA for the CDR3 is TGTGCCAGCAGCCAGAGGGGGGGCGCTGAAAATGAGCAGTTCTTC. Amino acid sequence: CASSQRGGAENEQFF.